What follows are 31 T cell receptor beta chains derived from one specimen sequenced in a study of vaccination effects on CD4 cells after COVID-19. Investigators separated out CD4+ T cells once around 10 days of culture had passed. Antigen specificity for these receptors is unknown. TCRdb's copy holds only in-frame clones and misses some; the assay was immunoSEQ multiplex PCR. This sample has 70,000 or so clones; 60% to 80% occur once, and the top ten carry approximately 2%. The sample was CD4+ T cells from PBMCs cultured without peptide, taken before COVID-19 vaccination. These receptors originate from a human donor who received a COVID-19 vaccine.

This clone was counted a few times. This chain connects TRBV10-1 to TRBJ2-2; TRBD2 is a possible D gene (5 bases). Trimming took off 3 bases at V and 2 bases at J, with 10 bases between the two ends. The CDR3 spans 15 residues. Germline CDR1 and CDR2: WNHNN and SYGVQD (reference sequence). The CDR3 sequence is CASSDRTRNTGELFF. CDR3 nucleotides: TGCGCCAGCAGTGACCGGACTCGAAACACCGGGGAGCTGTTTTTT.

CDR3 nucleotides: TGTGCCAGCTCACCCGGGACAGCCAGCACAGATACGCAGTATTTT. Translating gives CASSPGTASTDTQYF. The chain joins TRBV18 to TRBJ2-3, with 7 bases aligning to TRBD1. Looked up from germline, CDR1 is KGHSH and CDR2 is LQKENI. With V trimmed by 3 bases and J by 0 bases, 3 bases remained unmatched. The CDR3 runs to 15 residues.

The chain employs TRBV3-1 (or the pseudogene TRBV3-2) and TRBJ1-1, with a possible D match to TRBD1 (6 bases). This CDR3 region has 16 residues. The germline gives CDR1 LGHDT, CDR2 YNNKEL (reference sequence). V was shortened by 4 bases and J by 0 bases, with 15 bases between the two germline ends. CDR3 region: CASSLLGGDLNTEAFF. CDR3 sequence (DNA): TGTGCCAGCAGCCTCCTGGGGGGCGACCTGAACACTGAAGCTTTCTTT.

This clone was counted between two and nine times. V is TRBV7-3 and J is TRBJ1-6; possible D gene TRBD1, 5 bases. CDR1 is SGHTA, CDR2 FQGTGA, per germline. Trimming shortened V by 2 bases and J by 8 bases, and 10 bases separated the two germline ends. The CDR3 has 14 amino acids. For the CDR3, the DNA is TGTGCCAGCAGCTTATCAGGGAGCGATTCACCCCTCCACTTT. It specifies CASSLSGSDSPLHF.

The chain uses TRBV10-3 and TRBJ2-2; D is unresolved. Trimming shortened V by 5 bases and J by 7 bases, and 8 bases separated the two germline ends. There are 12 residues in the CDR3. Germline CDR1 and CDR2: ENHRY and SYGVKD. The CDR3 protein is CAISLTGGELFF. The CDR3 coding sequence is TGTGCCATCAGTTTGACTGGCGGGGAGCTGTTTTTT.

The chain employs TRBV21-1 and TRBJ1-1. TRBV21-1 corresponds to a pseudogene. The CDR3 length is 12 residues. The chain's CDR3 is CASTLPWSEAFF. CDR3 in DNA: TGTGCCAGCACCCTCCCATGGTCTGAAGCTTTCTTT.

The rearrangement joins TRBV5-1 to TRBJ1-1; D ambiguous. The V end was cut by 1 base, the J end by 4 bases, with 14 bases between. Germline-derived CDR1 and CDR2 are SGHRS and YFSETQ. The CDR3 has 15 residues. Written as DNA, the CDR3 is TGCGCCAGCAGCTTGTCTCCAGACTATGTCACTGAAGCTTTCTTT. Translation: CASSLSPDYVTEAFF. Variable domain in full (rest from reference TRBV5-1 and TRBJ1-1): KAGVTQTPRYLIKTRGQQVTLSCSPISGHRSVSWYQQTPGQGLQFLFEYFSETQRNKGNFPGRFSGRQFSNSRSEMNVSTLELGDSALYLCASSLSPDYVTEAFFGQGTRLTVV.

Details on this clone: Other nucleotide sequences from this sample produce the same CDR3. The rearrangement links TRBV24-1 to TRBJ2-1; D is unresolved. The CDR3 is 15 amino acids. V lost 2 bases and J 0 bases, leaving 7 bases between the germline ends. The V gene's germline CDR1 is KGHDR and CDR2 SFDVKD. The CDR3 region is CATSDSRVSYNEQFF. The CDR3 DNA reads as TGTGCCACCAGTGATTCAAGGGTCTCCTACAATGAGCAGTTCTTC.

The chain employs TRBV3-1 (or the pseudogene TRBV3-2) and TRBJ2-3; 7 bases are shared with TRBD2. Trimming took 0 bases from V and 1 from J; bases not matched to a gene: 7. This CDR3 is 17 amino acids long. Germline-derived CDR1 and CDR2 are LGHDT and YNNKEL (reference sequence). The CDR3 sequence is CASSQDLGGVRTDTQYF. As DNA, the CDR3 is TGTGCCAGCAGCCAAGATCTTGGGGGGGTACGCACAGATACGCAGTATTTT.

The rearrangement links TRBV5-1 to TRBJ2-3, with unresolved D. CDR1 is SGHRS, CDR2 YFSETQ, per germline. The CDR3 sequence is 14 residues long. V was clipped by 0 bases and J by 4 bases, with 9 bases between them. The CDR3 is CASSLDSTADTQYF. The CDR3 coding sequence is TGCGCCAGCAGCTTGGACTCGACTGCAGATACGCAGTATTTT.

The chain carries TRBV24-1 and TRBJ2-1; TRBD1 agrees at 7 bases. With 3 bases clipped from V and 0 bases from J, the junction kept 4 bases outside the gene matches. Germline values: CDR1 KGHDR, CDR2 SFDVKD. This CDR3 region has 16 residues. CDR3 region: CATSDRQGGSYNEQFF. CDR3 DNA sequence: TGTGCCACCAGTGATAGACAGGGCGGCTCCTACAATGAGCAGTTCTTC.

V usage is TRBV6-2 or TRBV6-3 and J usage is TRBJ2-7; 7 bases match TRBD2. Germline assignment: CDR1 MNHEY and CDR2 SVGEGT. V lost 5 bases to trimming and J lost 3 bases; unmatched junction nucleotides: 7. The length of the CDR3 is 14 residues. The CDR3 region is CASSEISGNYEQYV. In DNA, the CDR3 is TGTGCCAGCAGTGAGATAAGCGGGAACTACGAGCAGTACGTC.

The J gene is TRBJ1-2, the V gene TRBV28, with D perhaps TRBD1 (5 bases). Germline lookup yields CDR1 MDHEN and CDR2 SYDVKM. V lost 10 bases and J 4 bases, leaving 16 bases between the germline ends. CDR3 length equals 13 residues. The DNA for the CDR3 is TGTGCCATCTCTGGCGGCAGGGCCTATGGCTACACCTTC. This gives the protein CAISGGRAYGYTF.

The chain carries TRBV7-2 and TRBJ2-1, with D tentatively TRBD1 or TRBD2 (5 bases each). The ends were cut back, 5 bases at V and 5 bases at J, with 13 bases in the middle. From germline, CDR1 is SGHTA and CDR2 FQGNSA. The CDR3 spans 14 residues. The CDR3 coding sequence is TGTGCCAGCAGCCGGACCGGGACGGACAATGAGCAGTTCTTC. This codes for CASSRTGTDNEQFF.

The chain joins TRBV4-1 to TRBJ1-2; no reliable D call. Germline lookup yields CDR1 MGHRA and CDR2 YSYEKL. V was cut by 1 base and J by 3 bases, with 9 bases left in between. CDR3 size: 14 residues. This chain's CDR3 is CASSQGSGYYGYTF. The CDR3 region has the DNA TGCGCCAGCAGCCAAGGGAGCGGTTACTATGGCTACACCTTC.

The chain uses TRBV2 and TRBJ1-6; D possibly corresponds to TRBD1 (6 bases). The CDR3 covers 13 residues. Germline V gives CDR1 SNHLY, CDR2 FYNNEI. V was cut by 4 bases and J by 9 bases, with 10 bases left in between. Here the CDR3 reads CASSVGAGSPLHF. Written as DNA, the CDR3 is TGTGCCAGCAGTGTGGGGGCGGGTTCACCCCTCCACTTT. The entire variable domain, with the rest obtained from reference TRBV2 and TRBJ1-6, is as follows: EPEVTQTPSHQVTQMGQEVILRCVPISNHLYFYWYRQILGQKVEFLVSFYNNEISEKSEIFDDQFSVERPDGSNFTLKIRSTKLEDSAMYFCASSVGAGSPLHFGNGTRLTVT.

V and J are TRBV5-1 and TRBJ2-1; D possibly corresponds to TRBD1 (6 bases). The CDR3 spans 12 residues. Trimming removed 0 bases at V and 12 bases at J, with 10 bases between. The germline V gene encodes CDR1 SGHRS and CDR2 YFSETQ. Here the CDR3 reads CASSLAGQTQFF. CDR3 nucleotides: TGCGCCAGCAGCTTGGCCGGACAGACGCAGTTCTTC.

The chain recombines TRBV30 with TRBJ2-1, with TRBD2 matching 7 bases. The CDR3 length is 16 residues. Trimming cost V 4 bases and J 1 base; bases outside gene matches: 10. Germline V CDR1 and CDR2: GTSNPN, SVGIG (reference sequence). CDR3 sequence (DNA): TGTGCCTGGAACCTCAAGCGGGGTCTGTCCTACAATGAGCAGTTCTTC. This gives the protein CAWNLKRGLSYNEQFF.

The chain uses TRBV6-1 and TRBJ2-7, with 10 bases that match TRBD1. The CDR3 is 15 amino acids. CDR1 is MNHNS and CDR2 is SASEGT in the germline V gene. V lost 1 base and J lost 4; bases outside the gene matches: 4. The CDR3 protein is CASSEGQGAFYEQYV. In nucleotides, the CDR3 is TGTGCCAGCAGTGAAGGACAGGGGGCGTTTTACGAGCAGTACGTC.

The V gene is TRBV18, the J gene TRBJ1-1; TRBD1 agrees at 8 bases. The ends lost 4 bases at V and 5 bases at J; junction bases unmatched: 3. This CDR3 spans 13 amino acids. Germline assignment: CDR1 KGHSH and CDR2 LQKENI. CDR3 DNA: TGTGCCAGCTCACAGACAGGGGAAACTGAAGCTTTCTTT. The encoded protein is CASSQTGETEAFF.

The chain's CDR3 is CSVATGSSYNEQFF. As DNA, the CDR3 is TGCAGCGTTGCGACAGGAAGCTCCTACAATGAGCAGTTCTTC. The V call is TRBV29-1, the J call TRBJ2-1, with D maybe TRBD1 (6 bases). The CDR3 length is 14 residues. The germline V gene has CDR1 SQVTM and CDR2 ANQGSEA. The V end was cut by 4 bases, the J end by 0 bases, with 10 bases between.

V and J are TRBV21-1 and TRBJ2-7; no DNA check was done on the table's D call, TRBD1. TRBV21-1 is a documented pseudogene. This CDR3 comprises 15 residues. The CDR3 protein is CASSKTGTETYEQYV. The CDR3 DNA is TGTGCCAGCAGCAAAACCGGGACAGAAACGTACGAGCAGTACGTC.

The chain couples TRBV2 to TRBJ1-5; D is unresolved. V was trimmed by 3 bases and J by 1 base, leaving 7 bases between them. There are 14 residues in the CDR3. Germline CDR1 is SNHLY and CDR2 is FYNNEI. The DNA for the CDR3 is TGTGCCAGCAGTGATAGAGACAGCAATCAGCCCCAGCATTTT. Translated, it gives CASSDRDSNQPQHF.

This chain connects TRBV5-1 to TRBJ2-5; 7 positions agree with TRBD1. The CDR3 has 13 residues. V shed 3 bases and J 1 base; nucleotides not matched to a gene: 0. Germline CDR1 is SGHRS and CDR2 is YFSETQ. The CDR3 here is CASSYRGQETQYF. In nucleotides, the CDR3 is TGCGCCAGCAGCTACAGGGGCCAAGAGACCCAGTACTTC.

The chain couples TRBV3-1 (or the pseudogene TRBV3-2) to TRBJ2-7, with TRBD2 identical over 7 bases. Germline lookup yields CDR1 LGHDT and CDR2 YNNKEL (reference sequence). This CDR3 region has 15 residues. J lost 6 bases, V lost 4 bases, and 12 bases had no gene match. DNA for the CDR3: TGTGCCAGCAGCCCCGCGTCCGCGGGGGAGCTCGAGCAGTACGTC. Amino acid sequence: CASSPASAGELEQYV.

This chain links TRBV29-1 with TRBJ2-1; 8 bases are shared with TRBD2. This CDR3 is built from 14 residues. Trimming cost V 5 bases and J 4 bases; bases outside gene matches: 7. Germline-derived CDR1 and CDR2 are SQVTM and ANQGSEA. CDR3 coding DNA: TGCAGCGTTCAGCGGGGGACCTCGTACAATGAGCAGTTCTTC. Translation: CSVQRGTSYNEQFF.

This clone showed up just once. V gene TRBV27 combines with J gene TRBJ2-5; D may be TRBD1 (6 bases). V was shortened by 4 bases and J by 2 bases, with 14 bases between the two germline ends. Germline CDR1 is MNHEY and CDR2 is SMNVEV (reference sequence). The CDR3 has 15 amino acids. The CDR3 protein is CASSSQGGPQETQYF. As DNA, the CDR3 is TGTGCCAGCAGTTCCCAAGGGGGACCACAAGAGACCCAGTACTTC.

The genes are TRBV12-5 and TRBJ1-2, with D possibly matching TRBD1 (5 bases). The V and J ends lost 7 bases and 2 bases respectively, with 8 bases between them. The germline CDR1 and CDR2 sequences are LGHNT and FRNRAP. The CDR3 runs 12 residues. The CDR3 region has the DNA TGTGCTAGTGATAGGGACAACTATGGCTACACCTTC. Amino acid sequence: CASDRDNYGYTF.

This chain links TRBV7-2 with TRBJ1-4; weak D call: TRBD1 (6 bases). V was clipped by 5 bases and J by 8 bases, with 12 bases between them. Germline assignment: CDR1 SGHTA and CDR2 FQGNSA. The CDR3 is 13 residues long. CDR3 sequence (DNA): TGTGCCAGCAGCAACCGGGACATCGAAAAACTGTTTTTT. It translates to CASSNRDIEKLFF.

The chain couples TRBV10-3 to TRBJ2-5; no definite D call. Germline assignment: CDR1 ENHRY and CDR2 SYGVKD. With 2 bases removed from V and 5 bases from J, the gap between germline ends came to 6 bases. The CDR3 has 12 amino acids. DNA for the CDR3: TGTGCCATCAGTGAGGCTCTTGAGACCCAGTACTTC. This translates into CAISEALETQYF.

This clone appeared once. This rearrangement joins TRBV27 to TRBJ1-2, with D uncertain. Trimming left V 3 bases short and J 3 bases short, with 17 bases between. Germline-derived CDR1 and CDR2 are MNHEY and SMNVEV (reference sequence). The CDR3 is 16 residues long. The CDR3 spells CASSFNPQPSYYGYTF. The DNA of the CDR3 is TGTGCCAGCAGTTTTAACCCACAGCCCTCTTACTATGGCTACACCTTC.